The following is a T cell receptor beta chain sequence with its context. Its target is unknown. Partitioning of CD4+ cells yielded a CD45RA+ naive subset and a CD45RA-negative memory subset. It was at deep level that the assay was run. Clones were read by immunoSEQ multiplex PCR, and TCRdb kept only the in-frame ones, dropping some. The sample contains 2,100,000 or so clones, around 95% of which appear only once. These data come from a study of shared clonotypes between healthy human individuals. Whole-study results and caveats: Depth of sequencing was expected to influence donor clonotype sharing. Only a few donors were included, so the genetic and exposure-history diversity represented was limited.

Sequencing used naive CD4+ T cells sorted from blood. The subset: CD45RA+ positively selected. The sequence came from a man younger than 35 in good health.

The CDR3 here is CASSPGGISYNEQFF. For the CDR3, the DNA is TGCGCCAGCAGCCCTGGGGGGATTTCCTACAATGAGCAGTTCTTC. The chain uses TRBV4-1 and TRBJ2-1; a possible D gene is TRBD2 (6 bases). Trimming left V 4 bases short and J 1 base short, with 11 bases between. The CDR3 is 15 amino acids. Germline loops: CDR1 MGHRA, CDR2 YSYEKL.